Listed here are 10 T cell receptor beta chains from one sample, sequenced in a study of T cell changes during pregnancy in multiple sclerosis. The repertoire was sequenced with immunoSEQ multiplex PCR; TCRdb's copy has only in-frame clones and lacks some. This sample has 40,000 to 45,000 clones, with 89% found just once. This specimen was CD4+ T cells from peripheral blood mononuclear cells, taken in the first trimester of pregnancy. These receptors were obtained from a female donor with multiple sclerosis, enrolled in a pregnancy study.

The CDR3 protein is CASSLAGTGDEKLFF. CDR3 sequence (DNA): TGCGCCAGCAGCTTGGCGGGGACAGGGGATGAAAAACTGTTTTTT. This rearrangement joins TRBV5-1 to TRBJ1-4, with TRBD1 identical over 10 bases. Trimming at V came to 0 bases and at J to 6 bases, leaving 2 bases not matched to a gene. This CDR3 region has 15 residues. Germline V gives CDR1 SGHRS, CDR2 YFSETQ. The full variable domain, rest sourced from reference TRBV5-1 and TRBJ1-4, is KAGVTQTPRYLIKTRGQQVTLSCSPISGHRSVSWYQQTPGQGLQFLFEYFSETQRNKGNFPGRFSGRQFSNSRSEMNVSTLELGDSALYLCASSLAGTGDEKLFFGSGTQLSVL.

In this sample, this clone turned up once. This chain links TRBV10-3 with TRBJ2-3; D is ambiguous. Looked up from germline, CDR1 is ENHRY and CDR2 is SYGVKD. The CDR3 has 14 residues. The V and J ends lost 2 bases and 3 bases respectively, with 9 bases between them. CDR3 DNA: TGTGCCATCAGTGAGGGCAGCGTTACAGATACGCAGTATTTT. It translates to CAISEGSVTDTQYF.

J is TRBJ1-2 and V is TRBV5-1; D is perhaps TRBD1 (5 bases). Germline V lookup: CDR1 SGHRS, CDR2 YFSETQ. The V gene lost 4 bases and the J gene lost 3 bases, with 16 bases spanning the gap. This CDR3 spans 15 amino acids. The CDR3 loop is CASSLGVVTDYGYTF. CDR3 sequence (DNA): TGCGCCAGCAGCCTTGGAGTGGTGACAGACTATGGCTACACCTTC.

The CDR3 sequence is CASSKLAGPTDTQYF. The DNA of the CDR3 is TGTGCCAGTAGTAAACTAGCGGGGCCTACAGATACGCAGTATTTT. V usage is TRBV19 and J usage is TRBJ2-3, with 10 nucleotides matching TRBD2. The CDR3 contains 15 residues. Trimming removed 4 bases from V and 3 bases from J; junction bases left unmatched: 4. Germline CDR1 and CDR2: LNHDA and SQIVND (reference sequence).

This chain uses TRBV10-3 with TRBJ1-1; 7 bases are shared with TRBD1. Germline lookup yields CDR1 ENHRY and CDR2 SYGVKD. V was pared by 2 bases and J by 1 base, with 4 bases of the junction left unmatched. The CDR3 sequence is 15 residues long. The CDR3, as DNA: TGTGCCATCAGTGAGAAAGAGGGGGCGAACACTGAAGCTTTCTTT. This translates into CAISEKEGANTEAFF.

The rearrangement uses TRBV18 and TRBJ2-1; 12 bases are a match to TRBD2. The CDR3 spans 15 residues. CDR1 and CDR2 from the germline V gene are KGHSH and LQKENI. The ends lost 2 bases at V and 9 bases at J; junction bases unmatched: 5. CDR3 sequence (DNA): TGTGCCAGCTCACCAGGGCTAGCGGGAGGGAGTGAGCAGTTCTTC. This encodes CASSPGLAGGSEQFF.

Here the CDR3 reads CASSSGLQGQPQHF. The CDR3 nucleotides are TGTGCCAGCAGTTCCGGGTTACAGGGTCAGCCCCAGCATTTT. The rearrangement links TRBV7-6 to TRBJ1-5; weak D call: TRBD1 (6 bases). The V and J ends lost 6 bases and 6 bases respectively, with 15 bases between them. CDR1 and CDR2 from the germline V gene are SGHVS and FNYEAQ. CDR3 size: 14 residues.

The V call is TRBV6-4, the J call TRBJ1-5; TRBD1 might be the D (5 bases). From germline, CDR1 is MRHNA and CDR2 SNTAGT. V was pared by 4 bases and J by 1 base, with 8 bases between. This CDR3 has 14 amino acids. As DNA, the CDR3 is TGTGCCAGCAGTGCGCAGGGCAGCAATCAGCCCCAGCATTTT. This encodes CASSAQGSNQPQHF.

The sample holds one count of this clone. The V and J genes are TRBV9 and TRBJ2-7, with 8 bases lining up with TRBD2. CDR1 is SGDLS, CDR2 YYNGEE, per germline. This CDR3 region has 14 residues. Trimming took 2 bases from V and 6 from J; bases not matched to a gene: 7. The DNA for the CDR3 is TGTGCCAGCAGCGTGGAGCGGGGGCCAAGCGAGCAGTACTTC. Protein sequence: CASSVERGPSEQYF. The complete variable domain, with remaining parts taken from reference TRBV9 and TRBJ2-7, reads DSGVTQTPKHLITATGQRVTLRCSPRSGDLSVYWYQQSLDQGLQFLIQYYNGEERAKGNILERFSAQQFPDLHSELNLSSLELGDSALYFCASSVERGPSEQYFGPGTRLTVT.

This chain connects TRBV6-5 to TRBJ1-1; no reliable D call. The germline V gene has CDR1 MNHEY and CDR2 SVGAGI. Deletions cut 2 bases from V and 5 bases from J, with 9 bases between. The CDR3 spans 13 residues. The CDR3 spells CASSYEGETEAFF. CDR3 nucleotide sequence: TGTGCCAGCAGTTACGAGGGTGAGACTGAAGCTTTCTTT.